This entry concerns a single T cell receptor beta chain. Sequenced by immunoSEQ multiplex PCR; TCRdb stores in-frame clones only, minus some. The data show about 50,000 clones, 86% seen once. The data belong to a study of blood T cell repertoires in COVID-19. The clonotype was recovered from an older man with active COVID-19. Sequenced: peripheral blood.

This CDR3 reads CAISLDRERTPLHF. The CDR3 DNA follows: TGTGCCATCAGTCTGGACAGGGAACGAACACCCCTCCACTTT. The V gene is TRBV10-3, the J gene TRBJ1-6; 8 nucleotides match TRBD1. The CDR3 consists of 14 residues. The junction had 8 bases not matched to a gene; V was cut back by 5 bases and J by 11 bases. Germline-derived CDR1 and CDR2 are ENHRY and SYGVKD.